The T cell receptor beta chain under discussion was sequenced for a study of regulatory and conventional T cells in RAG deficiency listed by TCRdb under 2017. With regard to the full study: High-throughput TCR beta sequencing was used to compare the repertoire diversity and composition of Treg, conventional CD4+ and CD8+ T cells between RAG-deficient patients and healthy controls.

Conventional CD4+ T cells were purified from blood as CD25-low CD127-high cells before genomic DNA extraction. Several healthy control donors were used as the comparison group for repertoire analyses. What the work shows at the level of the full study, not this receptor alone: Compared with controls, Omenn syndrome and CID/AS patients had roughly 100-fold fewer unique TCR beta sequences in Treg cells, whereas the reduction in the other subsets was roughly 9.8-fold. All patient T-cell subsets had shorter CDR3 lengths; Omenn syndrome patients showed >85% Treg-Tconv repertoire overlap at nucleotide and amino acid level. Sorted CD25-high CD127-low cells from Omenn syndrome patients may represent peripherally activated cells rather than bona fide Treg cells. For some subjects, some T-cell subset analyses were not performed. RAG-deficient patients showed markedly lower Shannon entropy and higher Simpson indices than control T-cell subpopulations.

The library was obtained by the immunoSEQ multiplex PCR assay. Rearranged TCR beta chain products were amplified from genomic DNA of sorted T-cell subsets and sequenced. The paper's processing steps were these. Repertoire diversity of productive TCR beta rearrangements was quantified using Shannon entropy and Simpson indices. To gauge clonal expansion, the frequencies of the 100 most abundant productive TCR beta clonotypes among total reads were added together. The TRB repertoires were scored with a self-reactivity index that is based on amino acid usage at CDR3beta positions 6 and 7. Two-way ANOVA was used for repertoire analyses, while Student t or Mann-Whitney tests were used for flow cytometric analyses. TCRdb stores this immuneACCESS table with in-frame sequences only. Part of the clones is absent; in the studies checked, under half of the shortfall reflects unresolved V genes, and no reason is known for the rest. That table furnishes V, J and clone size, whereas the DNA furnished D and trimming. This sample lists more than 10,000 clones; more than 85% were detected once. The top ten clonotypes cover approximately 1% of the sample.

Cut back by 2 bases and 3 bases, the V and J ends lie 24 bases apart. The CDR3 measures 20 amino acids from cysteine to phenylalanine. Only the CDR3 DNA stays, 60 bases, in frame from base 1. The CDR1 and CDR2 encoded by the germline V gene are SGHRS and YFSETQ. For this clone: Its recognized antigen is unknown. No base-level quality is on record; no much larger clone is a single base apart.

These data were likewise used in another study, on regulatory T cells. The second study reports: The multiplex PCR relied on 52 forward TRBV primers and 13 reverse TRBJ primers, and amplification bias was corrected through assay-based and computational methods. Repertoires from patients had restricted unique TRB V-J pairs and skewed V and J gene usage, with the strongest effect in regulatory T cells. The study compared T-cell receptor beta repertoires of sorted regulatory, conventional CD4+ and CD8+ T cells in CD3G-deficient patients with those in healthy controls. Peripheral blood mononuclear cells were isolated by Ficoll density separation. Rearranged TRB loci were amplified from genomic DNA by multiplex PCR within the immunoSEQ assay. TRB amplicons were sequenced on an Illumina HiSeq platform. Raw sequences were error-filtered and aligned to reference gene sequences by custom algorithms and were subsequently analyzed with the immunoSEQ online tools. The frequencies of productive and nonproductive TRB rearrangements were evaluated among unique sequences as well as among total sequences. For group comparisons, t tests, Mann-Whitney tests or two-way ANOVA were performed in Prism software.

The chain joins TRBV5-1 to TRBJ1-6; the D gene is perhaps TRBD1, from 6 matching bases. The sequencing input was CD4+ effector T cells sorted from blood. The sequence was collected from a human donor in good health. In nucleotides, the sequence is TGCGCCAGCAGCTTAGAGGCCCGGGGGCTGAAAAACCTCTATAATTCACCCCTCCACTTT. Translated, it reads CASSLEARGLKNLYNSPLHF.